The present TCR beta chain was sequenced within a study of radiotherapy plus CTLA-4 blockade in lung cancer. General study findings and limits: Researchers report tumor-derived TCR clones expanding in blood after radiotherapy plus ipilimumab. Interferon-beta, together with early blood T cell clone dynamics, reportedly best predicted response.

Receiving focal radiation plus CTLA-4 blockade with ipilimumab were patients who had chemo-refractory metastatic non-small-cell lung cancer. V gave up 10 bases and J gave up 8 bases, with 12 bases separating them. The CDR3 is 12 residues long. Germline CDR1 and CDR2: MDHEN and SYDVKM. Worth noting for this clone: Its antigen is currently unknown.

The table came from immunoSEQ multiplex PCR; TCRdb's copy has only in-frame clones and leaves some out. The data show about 59,000 clones, about 80% seen once. The V call is TRBV28, the J call TRBJ1-6; D unclear. Here the sequenced sample was peripheral blood, taken from a patient treated with radiotherapy plus ipilimumab. This clonotype was obtained from a human donor with non-small cell lung cancer whose response to radiotherapy plus ipilimumab could not be evaluated. As DNA, the CDR3 is TGTGCCACCGAGGAGATGGATTCACCCCTCCACTTT. It codes for CATEEMDSPLHF.